The T cell receptor beta chain under discussion was sequenced for a study of post-analysis software for immune sequencing data. Prepared libraries of TCR beta cDNA carried unique molecular identifiers. Approximately 0.5 million cDNA molecules were recovered from an input of roughly 0.95 to 11 million T cells. TCRdb itself ran the PCR reads through MiXCR, one entry per CDR3 protein. The sample has hundreds of thousands of distinct CDR3 sequences; roughly three fifths are singletons. V was pared by 0 bases and J by 3 bases, with 6 bases of the junction left unmatched. Germline CDR1 reads LGHNA; CDR2 reads YNFKEQ. The CDR3 totals 16 residues. Broader study findings: TRBV5-6, TRBV5-1 and TRBV20-1 were among roughly 5 TRBV segments more frequent in patients than controls.

This clonotype was counted many times. Its antigen is not known. Sequencing used blood. This sequence was found in a girl aged 2 to 10 with multiple sclerosis. This chain uses TRBV4-2 with TRBJ2-3, with 7 bases that match TRBD2. The CDR3 reads CASSQEAGGGTDTQYF. In DNA form, the CDR3 reads TGTGCCAGCAGCCAAGAGGCGGGCGGGGGAACAGATACGCAGTATTTT.